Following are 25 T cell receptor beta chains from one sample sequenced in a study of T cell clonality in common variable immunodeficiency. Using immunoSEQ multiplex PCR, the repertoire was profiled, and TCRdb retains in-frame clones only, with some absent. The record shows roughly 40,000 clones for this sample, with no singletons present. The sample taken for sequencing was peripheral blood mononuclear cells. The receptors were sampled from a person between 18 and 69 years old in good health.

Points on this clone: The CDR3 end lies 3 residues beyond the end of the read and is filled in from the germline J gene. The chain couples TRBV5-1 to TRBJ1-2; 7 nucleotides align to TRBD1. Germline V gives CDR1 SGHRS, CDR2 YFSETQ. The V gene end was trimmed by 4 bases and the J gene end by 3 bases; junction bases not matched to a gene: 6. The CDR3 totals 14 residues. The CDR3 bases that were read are TGCGCCAGCAGCAAAGATGGGACAGACTATGGC. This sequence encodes CASSKDGTDYG. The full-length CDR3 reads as CASSKDGTDYGYTF.

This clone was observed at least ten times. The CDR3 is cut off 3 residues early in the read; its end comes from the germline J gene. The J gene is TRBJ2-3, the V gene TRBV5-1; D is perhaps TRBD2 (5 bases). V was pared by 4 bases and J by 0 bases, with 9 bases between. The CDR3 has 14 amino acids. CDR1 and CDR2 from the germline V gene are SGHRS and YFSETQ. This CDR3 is CASSIGVSTDTQYF. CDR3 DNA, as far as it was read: TGCGCCAGCAGCATCGGGGTTAGCACAGATACG.

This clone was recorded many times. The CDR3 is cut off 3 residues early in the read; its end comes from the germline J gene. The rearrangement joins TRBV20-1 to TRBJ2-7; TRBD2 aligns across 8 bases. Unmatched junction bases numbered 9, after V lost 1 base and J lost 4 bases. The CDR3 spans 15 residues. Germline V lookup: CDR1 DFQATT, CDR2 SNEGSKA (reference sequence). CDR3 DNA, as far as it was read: TGCAGTGCTAGAGGCCAAGCGGGGGCGGCATACGAG. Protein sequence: CSARGQAGAAYE. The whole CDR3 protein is CSARGQAGAAYEQYF.

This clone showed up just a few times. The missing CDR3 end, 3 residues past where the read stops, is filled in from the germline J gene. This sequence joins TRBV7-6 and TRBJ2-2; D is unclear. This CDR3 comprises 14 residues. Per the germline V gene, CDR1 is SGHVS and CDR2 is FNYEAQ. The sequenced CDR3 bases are TGTGCCAGCAGCTTAGCCCCGGTCGATGAAAAG. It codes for CASSLAPVDEK. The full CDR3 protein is CASSLAPVDEKLFF.

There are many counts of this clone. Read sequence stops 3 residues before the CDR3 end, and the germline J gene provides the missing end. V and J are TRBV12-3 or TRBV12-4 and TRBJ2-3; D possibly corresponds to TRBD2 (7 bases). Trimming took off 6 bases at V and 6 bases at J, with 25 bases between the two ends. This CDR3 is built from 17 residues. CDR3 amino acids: CASSPRVGEGERDTQYF. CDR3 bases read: TGTGCCAGCAGCCCCCGCGTTGGGGAGGGGGAAAGGGATACG.

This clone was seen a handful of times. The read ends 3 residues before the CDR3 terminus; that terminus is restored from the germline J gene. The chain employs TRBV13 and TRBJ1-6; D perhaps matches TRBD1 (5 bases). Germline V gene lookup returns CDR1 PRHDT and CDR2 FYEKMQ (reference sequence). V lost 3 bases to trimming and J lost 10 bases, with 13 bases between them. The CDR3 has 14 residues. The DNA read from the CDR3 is TGTGCCAGCAGCTTCGGTCAGGGAGGGTCACCC. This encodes CASSFGQGGSP. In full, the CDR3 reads CASSFGQGGSPLHF. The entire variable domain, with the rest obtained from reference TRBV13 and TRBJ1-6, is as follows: AAGVIQSPRHLIKEKRETATLKCYPIPRHDTVYWYQQGPGQDPQFLISFYEKMQSDKGSIPDRFSAQQFSDYHSELNMSSLELGDSALYFCASSFGQGGSPLHFGNGTRLTVT.

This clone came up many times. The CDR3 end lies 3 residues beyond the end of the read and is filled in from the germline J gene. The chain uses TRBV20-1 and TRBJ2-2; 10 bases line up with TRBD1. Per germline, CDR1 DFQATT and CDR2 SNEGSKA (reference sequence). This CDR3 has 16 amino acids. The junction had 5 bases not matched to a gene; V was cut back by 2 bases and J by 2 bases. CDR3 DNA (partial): TGCAGTGCTAGAAGGCGGACAGGGGGAAACACCGGGGAG. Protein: CSARRRTGGNTGE. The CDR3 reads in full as CSARRRTGGNTGELFF.

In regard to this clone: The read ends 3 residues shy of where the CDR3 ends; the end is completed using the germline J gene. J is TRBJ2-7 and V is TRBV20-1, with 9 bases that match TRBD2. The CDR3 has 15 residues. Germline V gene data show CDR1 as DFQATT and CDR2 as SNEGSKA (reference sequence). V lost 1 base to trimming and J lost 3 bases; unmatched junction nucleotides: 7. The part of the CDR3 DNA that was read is TGCAGTGCTAGAGGACCGGGACTAGCTATCTACGAG. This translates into CSARGPGLAIYE. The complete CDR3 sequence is CSARGPGLAIYEQYF.

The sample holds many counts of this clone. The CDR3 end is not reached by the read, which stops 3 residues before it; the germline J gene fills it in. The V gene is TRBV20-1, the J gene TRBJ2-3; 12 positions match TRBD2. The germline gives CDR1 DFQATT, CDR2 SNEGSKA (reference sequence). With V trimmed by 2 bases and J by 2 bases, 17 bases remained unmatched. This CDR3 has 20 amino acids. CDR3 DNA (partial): TGCAGTGCTAGAAAGATCGTAGGGACTAGCGGGCGAGGGGCCACAGATACG. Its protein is CSARKIVGTSGRGATDT. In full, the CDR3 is CSARKIVGTSGRGATDTQYF.

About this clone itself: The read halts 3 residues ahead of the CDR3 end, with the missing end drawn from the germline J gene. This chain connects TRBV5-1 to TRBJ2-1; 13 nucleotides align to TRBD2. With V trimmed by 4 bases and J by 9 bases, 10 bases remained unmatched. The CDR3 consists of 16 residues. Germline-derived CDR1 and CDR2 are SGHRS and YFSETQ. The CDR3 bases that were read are TGCGCCAGCAGCCCCTGGACTAGCGGGAGTGGTAGTGAG. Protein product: CASSPWTSGSGSE. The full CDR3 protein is CASSPWTSGSGSEQFF.

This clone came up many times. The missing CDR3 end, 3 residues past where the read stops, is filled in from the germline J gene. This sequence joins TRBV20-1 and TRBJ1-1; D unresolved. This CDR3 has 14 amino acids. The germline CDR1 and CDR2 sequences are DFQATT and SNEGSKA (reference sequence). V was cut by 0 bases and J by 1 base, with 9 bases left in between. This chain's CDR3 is CSARDWAGNTEAFF. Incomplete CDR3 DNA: TGCAGTGCTAGAGATTGGGCAGGGAACACTGAA.

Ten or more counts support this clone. The sequenced CDR3 bases are TGTGCCAGCAGCTTAGGCGCCACCGGGGAG. Residues: CASSLGATGE. The CDR3 reads in full as CASSLGATGELFF. J is TRBJ2-2 and V is TRBV7-7; no firm D call. The CDR3 goes on 3 residues after the read ends, and that part is filled in from the germline J gene. Per germline, CDR1 SSHAT and CDR2 FNYEAQ (reference sequence). V lost 1 base, J lost 4 bases, and 4 bases lay in between. The CDR3 spans 13 residues.

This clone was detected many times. The covered CDR3 bases are TGTGCCAGCAGCTCGACTAGCGGGGACGCCTACGAG. Translation: CASSSTSGDAYE. The CDR3 in full is CASSSTSGDAYEQYF. The chain links TRBV7-6 to TRBJ2-7; TRBD2 matches at 11 bases. The read halts 3 residues ahead of the CDR3 end, with the missing end drawn from the germline J gene. The CDR3 loop spans 15 amino acids. Germline-derived CDR1 and CDR2 are SGHVS and FNYEAQ. V lost 4 bases and J lost 2; bases outside the gene matches: 4.

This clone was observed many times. CDR3 DNA, as far as it was read: TGTGCCAGCAGCTTGTCCGCTCGGACAGATACG. Its translation: CASSLSARTDT. In full, the CDR3 reads CASSLSARTDTQYF. The V gene is TRBV5-4, the J gene TRBJ2-3; D not resolved. From the germline J gene comes the end of the CDR3, since the read stops 3 residues before it. Trimming removed 1 base from V and 3 bases from J, with 9 bases in between. CDR1 is SGHNT and CDR2 is YYREEE in the germline V gene (reference sequence). The CDR3 runs to 14 residues.

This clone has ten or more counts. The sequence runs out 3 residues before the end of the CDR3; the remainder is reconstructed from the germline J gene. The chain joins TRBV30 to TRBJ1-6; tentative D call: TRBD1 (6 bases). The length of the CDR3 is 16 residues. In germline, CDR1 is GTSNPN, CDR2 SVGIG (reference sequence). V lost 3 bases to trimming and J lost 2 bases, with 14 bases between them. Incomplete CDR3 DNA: TGTGCCTGGAGCGGACAGTCGAAAACCTATAATTCACCC. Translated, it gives CAWSGQSKTYNSP. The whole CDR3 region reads CAWSGQSKTYNSPLHF.

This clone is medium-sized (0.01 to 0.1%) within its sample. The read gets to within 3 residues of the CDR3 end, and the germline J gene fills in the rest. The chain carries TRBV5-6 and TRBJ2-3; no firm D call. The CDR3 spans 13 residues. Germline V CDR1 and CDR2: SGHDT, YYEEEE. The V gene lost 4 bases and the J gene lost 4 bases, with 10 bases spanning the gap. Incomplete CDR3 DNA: TGTGCCAGCAGCCAACAACCCGCAGATACG. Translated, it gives CASSQQPADT. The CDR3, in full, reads CASSQQPADTQYF.

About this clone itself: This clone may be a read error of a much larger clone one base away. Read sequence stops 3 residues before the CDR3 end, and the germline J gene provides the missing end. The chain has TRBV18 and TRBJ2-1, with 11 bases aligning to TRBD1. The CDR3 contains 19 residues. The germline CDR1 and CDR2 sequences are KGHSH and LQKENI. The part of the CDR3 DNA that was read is TGTGCCAGCCCACCACGATATATGAGGGACAGGGGGAGCTACAATGAG. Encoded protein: CASPPRYMRDRGSYNE. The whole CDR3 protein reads CASPPRYMRDRGSYNEQFF.

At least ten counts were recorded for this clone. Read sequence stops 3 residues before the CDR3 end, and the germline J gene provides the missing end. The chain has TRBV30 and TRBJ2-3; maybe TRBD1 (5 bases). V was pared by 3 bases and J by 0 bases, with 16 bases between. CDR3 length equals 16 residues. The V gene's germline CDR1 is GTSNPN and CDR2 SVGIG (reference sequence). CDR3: CAWRYRIRTSTDTQYF. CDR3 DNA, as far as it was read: TGTGCCTGGAGATACAGGATTCGAACTAGCACAGATACG.

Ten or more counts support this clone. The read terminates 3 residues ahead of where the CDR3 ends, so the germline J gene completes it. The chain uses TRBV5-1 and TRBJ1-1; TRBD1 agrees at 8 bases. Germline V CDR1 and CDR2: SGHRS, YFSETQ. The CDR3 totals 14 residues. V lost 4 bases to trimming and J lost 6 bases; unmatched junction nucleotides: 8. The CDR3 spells CASSIEGQEAEAFF. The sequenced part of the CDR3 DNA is TGCGCCAGCAGCATAGAGGGACAGGAAGCTGAA.

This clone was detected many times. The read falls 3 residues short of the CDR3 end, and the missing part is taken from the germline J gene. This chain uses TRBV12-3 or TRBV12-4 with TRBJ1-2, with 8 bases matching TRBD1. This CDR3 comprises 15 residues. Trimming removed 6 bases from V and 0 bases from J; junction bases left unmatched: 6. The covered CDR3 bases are TGTGCCAGCAGAACAGGACAGGGCGCTAACTATGGC. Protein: CASRTGQGANYG. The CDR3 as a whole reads CASRTGQGANYGYTF.

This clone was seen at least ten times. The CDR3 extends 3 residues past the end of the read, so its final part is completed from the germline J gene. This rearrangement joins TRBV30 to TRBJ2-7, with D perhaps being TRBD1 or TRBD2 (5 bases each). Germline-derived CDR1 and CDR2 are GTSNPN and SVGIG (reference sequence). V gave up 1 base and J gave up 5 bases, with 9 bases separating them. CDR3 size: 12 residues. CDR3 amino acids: CAWSEGSHEQYF. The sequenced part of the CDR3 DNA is TGTGCCTGGAGTGAGGGGAGCCACGAG.

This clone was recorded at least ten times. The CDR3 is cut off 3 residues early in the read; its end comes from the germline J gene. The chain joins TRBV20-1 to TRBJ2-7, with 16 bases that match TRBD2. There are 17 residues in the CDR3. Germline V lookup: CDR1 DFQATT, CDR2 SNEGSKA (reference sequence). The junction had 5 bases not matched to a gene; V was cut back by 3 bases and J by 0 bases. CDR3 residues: CSASSGLAGGFSYEQYF. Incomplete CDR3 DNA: TGCAGTGCTAGCTCGGGACTAGCGGGAGGGTTCTCCTACGAG.

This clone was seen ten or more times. CDR3 DNA, as far as it was read: TGCAGTGCTAGAGTCAAACCTCCTATACCCATGCTAGCGGGAGGCACAGATACG. It specifies CSARVKPPIPMLAGGTDT. The whole CDR3 protein reads CSARVKPPIPMLAGGTDTQYF. The chain couples TRBV20-1 to TRBJ2-3; 10 nucleotides match TRBD2. The read ends 3 residues before the CDR3 terminus; that terminus is restored from the germline J gene. The CDR3 is 21 residues long. The trim removed 1 base at V and 1 base at J, leaving 20 bases unmatched. Germline CDR1 DFQATT, CDR2 SNEGSKA (reference sequence).

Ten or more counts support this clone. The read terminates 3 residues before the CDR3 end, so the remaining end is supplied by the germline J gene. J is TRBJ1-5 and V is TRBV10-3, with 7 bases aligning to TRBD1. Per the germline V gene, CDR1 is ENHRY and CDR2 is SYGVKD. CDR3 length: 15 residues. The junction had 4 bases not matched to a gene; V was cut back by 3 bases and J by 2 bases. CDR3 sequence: CAISDDREGNQPQHF. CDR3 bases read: TGTGCCATCAGTGACGACAGGGAAGGCAATCAGCCC.

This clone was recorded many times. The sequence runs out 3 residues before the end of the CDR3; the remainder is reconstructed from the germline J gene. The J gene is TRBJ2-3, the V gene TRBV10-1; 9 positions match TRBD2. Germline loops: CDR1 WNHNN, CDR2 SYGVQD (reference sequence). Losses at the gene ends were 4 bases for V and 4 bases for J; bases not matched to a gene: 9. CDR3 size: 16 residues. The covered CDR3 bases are TGCGCCAGCAGTGGGCCGAGTAGCGGGAGTCCAGATACG. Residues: CASSGPSSGSPDT. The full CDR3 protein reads CASSGPSSGSPDTQYF.